One and the same sample provided the 17 T cell receptor beta chains below, sequenced in a study of blood T cell repertoires in COVID-19. Generated by immunoSEQ multiplex PCR, the TCRdb table keeps only in-frame clones and is missing some. The data contain roughly 42,000 clones, approximately 85% of them singletons. Sequences were obtained from peripheral blood. The receptors were gathered from a human donor in a cohort sampled during active COVID-19.

CDR3 sequence: CASKSGLLDYTF. The DNA for the CDR3 is TGTGCCAGCAAGTCTGGACTCCTAGACTACACCTTC. The rearrangement joins TRBV2 to TRBJ1-2; D uncertain. The CDR3 is made up of 12 amino acids. Germline V gives CDR1 SNHLY, CDR2 FYNNEI. The V end lost 7 bases, the J end lost 10 bases, and 16 bases lay between the germline ends.

The chain carries TRBV19 and TRBJ2-3, with 9 bases fitting TRBD2. Losses at the gene ends were 11 bases for V and 10 bases for J; bases not matched to a gene: 22. The CDR3 covers 16 residues. CDR1 and CDR2 (germline): LNHDA, SQIVND (reference sequence). The CDR3 is CAVSPIPQRGVGAQYF. The CDR3 coding sequence is TGTGCCGTTTCCCCCATACCACAGCGGGGGGTAGGCGCGCAGTATTTT.

This clone showed up just a few times. J is TRBJ1-2 and V is TRBV6-6; possibly TRBD1 for D (6 bases). Germline loops: CDR1 MNHNY, CDR2 SVGAGI (reference sequence). Trimming cost V 4 bases and J 8 bases, with 20 bases left between them. CDR3 length: 15 residues. The CDR3 reads CASSFQGREKGGYTF. CDR3 DNA sequence: TGTGCCAGCAGTTTCCAGGGGCGGGAGAAGGGAGGCTACACCTTC.

This clone was detected once. This chain connects TRBV7-9 to TRBJ2-4; the D is unclear. CDR1 is SEHNR, CDR2 FQNEAQ, per germline (reference sequence). CDR3 length: 15 residues. Trimming pared 5 bases from V and 0 bases from J, leaving 11 bases between. CDR3 protein: CASSRTGLAKNIQYF. CDR3 bases: TGTGCCAGCAGCCGAACTGGTCTAGCCAAAAACATTCAGTACTTC.

The chain carries TRBV5-1 and TRBJ2-1, with 11 positions matching TRBD1. Germline V gives CDR1 SGHRS, CDR2 YFSETQ. This CDR3 has 16 amino acids. The J segment lost 4 bases and the V segment lost 4 bases, leaving 7 bases of the junction unmatched. The CDR3: CASSRTGTGGYNEQFF. DNA of the CDR3: TGCGCCAGCAGCCGGACCGGGACAGGGGGGTACAATGAGCAGTTCTTC.

The chain uses TRBV21-1 and TRBJ2-7; TRBD2 reflects the table's D call only, with no check against the DNA. TRBJ2-5 matches the DNA end more closely, so the J call is doubtful. TRBV21-1 is annotated as a pseudogene. The CDR3 length is 14 residues. Here the CDR3 reads CARALAALGETQYF. The CDR3 DNA reads TGTGCCAGGGCCCTAGCGGCTTTAGGAGAGACCCAGTACTTC.

The chain couples TRBV19 to TRBJ1-1, with D possibly matching TRBD1 (6 bases). The germline gives CDR1 LNHDA, CDR2 SQIVND (reference sequence). CDR3 length equals 15 residues. Trimming shortened V by 2 bases and J by 2 bases, and 12 bases separated the two germline ends. This CDR3 is CASSIRGGGNTEAFF. The CDR3 DNA reads as TGTGCCAGTAGTATAAGAGGGGGTGGTAACACTGAAGCTTTCTTT.

This clone has just a few counts. The chain recombines TRBV6-5 with TRBJ1-4, with D perhaps matching TRBD1 (5 bases). Trimming took off 6 bases at V and 0 bases at J, with 11 bases between the two ends. The CDR3 spans 15 residues. Germline CDR1 is MNHEY and CDR2 is SVGAGI. CDR3 sequence (DNA): TGTGCCAGCAGCGACAGCTCTGCAACTAATGAAAAACTGTTTTTT. This encodes CASSDSSATNEKLFF.

The chain is built from TRBV11-2 and TRBJ2-3, with D possibly being TRBD1 (6 bases). Germline V gene data show CDR1 as SGHAT and CDR2 as FQNNGV. Trimming removed 6 bases from V and 4 bases from J, with 17 bases in between. The CDR3 is 15 residues long. The CDR3 reads CASRTFRGRADTQYF. As DNA, the CDR3 is TGTGCCAGCAGAACCTTCAGGGGTCGAGCAGATACGCAGTATTTT.

The V gene is TRBV28, the J gene TRBJ2-7; 7 nucleotides align to TRBD2. This CDR3 region has 14 residues. Losses at the gene ends were 4 bases for V and 6 bases for J; bases not matched to a gene: 9. From germline, CDR1 is MDHEN and CDR2 SYDVKM. The CDR3 loop is CASSWGDWEGEQYF. CDR3 coding DNA: TGTGCCAGCAGTTGGGGGGACTGGGAGGGCGAGCAGTACTTC.

J is TRBJ2-7 and V is TRBV7-9; TRBD1 matches at 11 bases. The V and J ends lost 0 bases and 0 bases, in that order; junction bases with no gene match: 10. The CDR3 is 19 residues long. The germline CDR1 and CDR2 sequences are SEHNR and FQNEAQ (reference sequence). The CDR3 spells CASSLAGQGAFYGSYEQYF. The CDR3, as DNA: TGTGCCAGCAGCTTAGCCGGACAGGGGGCATTTTATGGCTCCTACGAGCAGTACTTC.

The chain is built from TRBV5-6 and TRBJ2-5, with D perhaps matching TRBD1 (6 bases). CDR1 is SGHDT, CDR2 YYEEEE, per germline. V was cut by 4 bases and J by 9 bases, with 13 bases left in between. This CDR3 region has 12 residues. This CDR3 is CASSRDEGAQYF. The DNA for the CDR3 is TGTGCCAGCAGCCGGGACGAGGGGGCCCAGTACTTC.

The chain joins TRBV5-6 to TRBJ2-7; tentative D call: TRBD2 (5 bases). Germline V gene data show CDR1 as SGHDT and CDR2 as YYEEEE. The CDR3 length is 13 residues. V lost 0 bases, J lost 6 bases, and 10 bases lay in between. CDR3 sequence: CASSLASGSEQYF. As DNA, the CDR3 is TGTGCCAGCAGCTTGGCCTCGGGAAGCGAGCAGTACTTC.

This clone was seen a single time. The chain combines TRBV28 with TRBJ1-2; D ambiguous. Trimming stripped 10 bases from V and 4 bases from J, with 25 bases between. The CDR3 totals 16 residues. The germline CDR1 and CDR2 sequences are MDHEN and SYDVKM. CDR3 residues: CATNSDVEGRGYGYTF. Here the CDR3 DNA reads TGTGCCACCAACAGTGATGTGGAGGGCCGGGGCTATGGCTACACCTTC.

V usage is TRBV7-2 and J usage is TRBJ2-1, with TRBD1 matching over 9 bases. The V gene's germline CDR1 is SGHTA and CDR2 FQGNSA. V lost 1 base, J lost 5 bases, and 3 bases stayed unmatched. CDR3 size: 15 residues. The CDR3 protein is CASSLDRGLNNEQFF. CDR3 in DNA: TGTGCCAGCAGCTTAGACAGGGGGCTTAACAATGAGCAGTTCTTC.

The J gene is TRBJ1-2, the V gene TRBV2; D is unresolved. CDR1 is SNHLY, CDR2 FYNNEI, per germline. V was pared by 4 bases and J by 14 bases, with 11 bases between. CDR3 length equals 10 residues. CDR3 protein: CASSASALTF. The CDR3 DNA follows: TGTGCCAGCAGTGCAAGCGCTCTAACCTTC.

The chain joins TRBV5-1 to TRBJ2-3, with D perhaps matching TRBD2 (5 bases). This CDR3 is built from 14 residues. Germline CDR1 SGHRS, CDR2 YFSETQ. V was cut by 5 bases and J by 5 bases, with 15 bases left in between. The CDR3: CASRVASSGDTQYF. The CDR3 DNA follows: TGCGCCAGCAGGGTAGCGAGCTCTGGAGATACGCAGTATTTT.